Listed below are T cell receptor beta chains from one sample, sequenced in a study of blood T cell repertoires in COVID-19. This table comes from immunoSEQ multiplex PCR, and its TCRdb copy is limited to in-frame clones, with some not included. The table shows about 150,000 clones, with approximately 88% occurring only once. The sequencing input was PBMCs or T cells enriched from blood (not recorded which). These receptors were taken from a woman aged 25-40 years with acute COVID-19. Each CDR3 is given with its conserved first and last residue. Each record gives: V gene, CDR3 protein.

TRBV7-2	CASSLGPAGGREQFF
TRBV19	CARGASGTHEQYF
TRBV5-1	CASSLGTGTNTEAFF
TRBV2	CASRPGQASTNEKLFF
TRBV5-1	CASSLRRGRDSPLHF
TRBV11-1	CASSLSRPNYGYTF
TRBV9	CASSVGENEQFF
TRBV28	CASSLTGSFNYGYTF
TRBV27	CASSLSSPRGAYEQYF
TRBV27	CASRSSGGINEKLFF
TRBV7-6	CASSLAGGASYEQYF
TRBV11-3	CASSREGTGDNEQFF
TRBV29-1	CSVEEDRYQPQHF
TRBV7-8	CASSFAGTSYEQYF
TRBV14	CASSLQGRTEAFF
TRBV14	CASSQGTGRWSPLHF
TRBV28	CASSPTGAAGSNQPQHF
TRBV19	CASSIGPTGLETQYF
TRBV21-1	CASSLQTGCNEQYF
TRBV11-2	CASSPTGTSRLETQYF
TRBV5-6	CASSLGDRALNTIYF
TRBV11-2	CASSLVGTGGLAFF
TRBV5-1	CASSLVQGLYYEQYF
TRBV7-8	CASSFRLAGGPGDTQYF
TRBV15	CATAQTGTSNEKLFF
TRBV2	CASTPGGTRSSDYGYTF
TRBV27	CASSPERREGHNEQFF
TRBV7-9	CASSVGGRADTQYF
TRBV18	CASSPLQVSWVTEAFF
TRBV28	CASSLEGGDYSNQPQHF
TRBV7-2	CASSLFSRQGAWGYTF
TRBV5-1	CASSPQLAGGHEQYF
TRBV18	CASSPRPGSNTEAFF
TRBV7-9	CASSLIIGVAGGGTGELFF
TRBV15	CATSRQGSSYEQYF
TRBV9	CASSIGQGNAEAFF
TRBV5-4	CASSFPGQGIDGYTF
TRBV2	CASSARTGNYGYTF
TRBV5-4	CASSLAGGGLNYEQYF